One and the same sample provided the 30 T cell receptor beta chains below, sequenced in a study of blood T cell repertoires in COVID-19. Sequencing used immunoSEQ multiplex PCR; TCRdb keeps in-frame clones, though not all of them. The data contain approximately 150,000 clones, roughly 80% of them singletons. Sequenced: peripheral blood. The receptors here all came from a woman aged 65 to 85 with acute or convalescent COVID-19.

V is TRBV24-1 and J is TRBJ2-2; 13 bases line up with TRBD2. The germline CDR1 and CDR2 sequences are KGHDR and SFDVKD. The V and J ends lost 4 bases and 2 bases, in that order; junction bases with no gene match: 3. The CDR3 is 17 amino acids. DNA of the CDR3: TGTGCCACCAGTGAGAGACTAGCGGGAGGAAACACCGGGGAGCTGTTTTTT. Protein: CATSERLAGGNTGELFF.

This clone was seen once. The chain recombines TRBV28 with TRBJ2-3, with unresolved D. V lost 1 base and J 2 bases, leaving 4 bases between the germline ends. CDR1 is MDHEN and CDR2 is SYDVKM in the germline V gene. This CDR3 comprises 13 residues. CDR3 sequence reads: CASSLYHTDTQYF. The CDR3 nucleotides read TGTGCCAGCAGTTTATATCACACAGATACGCAGTATTTT.

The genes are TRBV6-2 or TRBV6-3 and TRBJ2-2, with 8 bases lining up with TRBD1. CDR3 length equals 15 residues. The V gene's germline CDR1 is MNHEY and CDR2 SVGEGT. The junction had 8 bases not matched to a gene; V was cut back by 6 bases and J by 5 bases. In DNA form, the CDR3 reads TGTGCCAGCAGCTTCGACAGGGGTCTAACCGGGGAGCTGTTTTTT. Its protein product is CASSFDRGLTGELFF.

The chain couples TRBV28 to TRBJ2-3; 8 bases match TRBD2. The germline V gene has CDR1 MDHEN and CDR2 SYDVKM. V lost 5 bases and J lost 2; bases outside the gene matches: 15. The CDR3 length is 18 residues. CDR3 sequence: CASSPSPGLGSITDTQYF. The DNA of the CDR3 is TGTGCCAGCAGTCCCTCCCCGGGACTAGGGAGCATCACAGATACGCAGTATTTT.

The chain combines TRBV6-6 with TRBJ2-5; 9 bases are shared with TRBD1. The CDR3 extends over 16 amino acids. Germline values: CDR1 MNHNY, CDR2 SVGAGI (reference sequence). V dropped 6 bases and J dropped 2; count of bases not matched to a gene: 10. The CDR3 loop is CASRPFGGTGQETQYF. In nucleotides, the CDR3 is TGTGCCAGCAGGCCCTTTGGAGGGACAGGGCAAGAGACCCAGTACTTC.

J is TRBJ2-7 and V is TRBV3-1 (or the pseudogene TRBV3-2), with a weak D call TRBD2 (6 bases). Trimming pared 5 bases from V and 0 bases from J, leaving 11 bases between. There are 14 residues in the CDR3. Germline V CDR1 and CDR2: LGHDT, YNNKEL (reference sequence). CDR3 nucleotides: TGTGCCAGCAGCTCCCGGGACTCCTCCTACGAGCAGTACTTC. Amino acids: CASSSRDSSYEQYF.

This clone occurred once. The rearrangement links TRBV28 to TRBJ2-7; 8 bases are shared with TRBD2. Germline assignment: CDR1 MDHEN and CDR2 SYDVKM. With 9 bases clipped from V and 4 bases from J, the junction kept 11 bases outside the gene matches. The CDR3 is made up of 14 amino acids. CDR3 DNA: TGTGCCAGTCTTCAGGCAGCGGGAGTGTACGAGCAGTACTTC. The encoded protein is CASLQAAGVYEQYF.

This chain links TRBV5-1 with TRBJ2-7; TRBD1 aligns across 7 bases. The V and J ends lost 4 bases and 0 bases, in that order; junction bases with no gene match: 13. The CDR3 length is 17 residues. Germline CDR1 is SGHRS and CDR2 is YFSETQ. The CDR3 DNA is TGCGCCAGCAGCATATACACAGGGGAATCGGTCTCCTACGAGCAGTACTTC. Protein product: CASSIYTGESVSYEQYF.

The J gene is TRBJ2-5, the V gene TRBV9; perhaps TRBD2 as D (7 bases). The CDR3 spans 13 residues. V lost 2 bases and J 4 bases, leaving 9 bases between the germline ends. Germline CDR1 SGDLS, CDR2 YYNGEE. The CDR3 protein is CASSVGGRETQYF. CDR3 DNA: TGTGCCAGCAGCGTGGGGGGGCGAGAGACCCAGTACTTC.

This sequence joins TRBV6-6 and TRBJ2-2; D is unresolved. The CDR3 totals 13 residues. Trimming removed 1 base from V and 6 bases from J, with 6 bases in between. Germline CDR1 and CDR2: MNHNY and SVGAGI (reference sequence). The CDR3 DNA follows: TGTGCCAGCAGTTACTTACAGCCCGGGGAGCTGTTTTTT. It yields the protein CASSYLQPGELFF.

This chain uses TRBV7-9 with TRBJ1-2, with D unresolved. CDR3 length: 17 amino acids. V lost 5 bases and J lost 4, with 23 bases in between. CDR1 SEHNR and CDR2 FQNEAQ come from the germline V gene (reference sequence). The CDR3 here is CASSKYGITASSYGYTF. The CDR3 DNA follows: TGTGCCAGCAGCAAATACGGGATTACCGCCAGTAGCTATGGCTACACCTTC.

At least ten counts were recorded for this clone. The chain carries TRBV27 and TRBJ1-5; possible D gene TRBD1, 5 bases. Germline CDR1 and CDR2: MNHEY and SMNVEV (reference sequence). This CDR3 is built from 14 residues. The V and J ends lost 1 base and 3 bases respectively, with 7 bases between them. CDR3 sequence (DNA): TGTGCCAGCAGTTTATGGGGGGACAATCAGCCCCAGCATTTT. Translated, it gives CASSLWGDNQPQHF.

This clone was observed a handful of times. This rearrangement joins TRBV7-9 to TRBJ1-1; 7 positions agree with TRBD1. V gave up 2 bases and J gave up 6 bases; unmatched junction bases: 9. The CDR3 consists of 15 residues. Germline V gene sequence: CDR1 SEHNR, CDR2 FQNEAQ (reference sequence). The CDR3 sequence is CASSLLRQGFSEAFF. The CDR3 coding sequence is TGTGCCAGCAGCTTACTACGACAGGGCTTCTCTGAAGCTTTCTTT.

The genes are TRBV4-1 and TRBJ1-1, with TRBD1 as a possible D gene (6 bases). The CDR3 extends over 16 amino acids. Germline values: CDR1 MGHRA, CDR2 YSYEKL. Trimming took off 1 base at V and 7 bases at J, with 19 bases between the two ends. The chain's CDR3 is CASSQALDSSGVEAFF. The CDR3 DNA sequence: TGCGCCAGCAGCCAAGCTCTGGACAGCAGTGGGGTTGAAGCTTTCTTT.

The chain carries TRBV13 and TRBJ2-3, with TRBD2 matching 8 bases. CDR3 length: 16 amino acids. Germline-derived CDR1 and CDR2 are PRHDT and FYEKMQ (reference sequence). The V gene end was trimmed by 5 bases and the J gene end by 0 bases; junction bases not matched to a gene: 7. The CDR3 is CASSPGLARSTDTQYF. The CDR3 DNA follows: TGTGCCAGCAGCCCCGGACTAGCTAGAAGCACAGATACGCAGTATTTT.

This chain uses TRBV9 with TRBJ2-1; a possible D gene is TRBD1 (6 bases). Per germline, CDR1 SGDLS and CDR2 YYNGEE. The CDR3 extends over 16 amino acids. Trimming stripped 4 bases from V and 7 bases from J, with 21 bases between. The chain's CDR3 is CASSPAASQGGNEQFF. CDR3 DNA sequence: TGTGCCAGCAGCCCTGCGGCTAGCCAAGGGGGAAATGAGCAGTTCTTC.

CDR3 protein: CASIERGNTGELFF. The CDR3 bases are TGTGCCAGCATCGAGCGGGGGAACACCGGGGAGCTGTTTTTT. The chain employs TRBV6-5 and TRBJ2-2; TRBD2 agrees at 7 bases. This CDR3 has 14 amino acids. Germline V CDR1 and CDR2: MNHEY, SVGAGI. The junction had 3 bases not matched to a gene; V was cut back by 7 bases and J by 1 base.

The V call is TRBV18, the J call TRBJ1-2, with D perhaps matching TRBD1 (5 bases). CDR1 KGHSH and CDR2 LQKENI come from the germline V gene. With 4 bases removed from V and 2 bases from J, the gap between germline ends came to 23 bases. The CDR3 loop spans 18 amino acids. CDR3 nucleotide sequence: TGTGCCAGCTCACAGAGACGGGACGGACTCGGACTAAACTATGGCTACACCTTC. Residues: CASSQRRDGLGLNYGYTF.

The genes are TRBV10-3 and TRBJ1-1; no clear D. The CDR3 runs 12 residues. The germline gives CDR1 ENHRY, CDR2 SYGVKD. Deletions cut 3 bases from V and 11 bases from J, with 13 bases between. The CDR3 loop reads CAISDYLREAFF. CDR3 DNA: TGTGCCATCAGTGACTATTTGAGGGAGGCTTTCTTT.

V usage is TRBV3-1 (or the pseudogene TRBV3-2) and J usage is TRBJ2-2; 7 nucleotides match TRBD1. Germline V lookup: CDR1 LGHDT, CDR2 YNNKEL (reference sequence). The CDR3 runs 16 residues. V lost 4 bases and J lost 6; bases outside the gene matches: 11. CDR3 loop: CASSPRVGGVPGELFF. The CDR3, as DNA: TGTGCCAGCAGCCCCCGTGTAGGGGGCGTCCCCGGGGAGCTGTTTTTT.

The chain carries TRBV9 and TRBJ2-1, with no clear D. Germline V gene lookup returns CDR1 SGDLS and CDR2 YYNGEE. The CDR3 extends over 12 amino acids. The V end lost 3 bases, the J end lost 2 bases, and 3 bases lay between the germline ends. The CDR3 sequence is CASSDTYNEQFF. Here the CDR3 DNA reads TGTGCCAGCAGCGATACCTACAATGAGCAGTTCTTC.

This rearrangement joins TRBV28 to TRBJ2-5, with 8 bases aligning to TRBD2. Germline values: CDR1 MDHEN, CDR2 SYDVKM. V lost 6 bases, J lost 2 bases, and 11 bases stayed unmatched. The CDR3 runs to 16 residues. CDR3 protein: CASRKTSSGQQETQYF. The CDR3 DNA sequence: TGTGCCAGCAGAAAAACCTCTAGCGGGCAGCAAGAGACCCAGTACTTC. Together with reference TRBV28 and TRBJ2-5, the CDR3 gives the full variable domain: DVKVTQSSRYLVKRTGEKVFLECVQDMDHENMFWYRQDPGLGLRLIYFSYDVKMKEKGDIPEGYSVSREKKERFSLILESASTNQTSMYLCASRKTSSGQQETQYFGPGTRLLVL.

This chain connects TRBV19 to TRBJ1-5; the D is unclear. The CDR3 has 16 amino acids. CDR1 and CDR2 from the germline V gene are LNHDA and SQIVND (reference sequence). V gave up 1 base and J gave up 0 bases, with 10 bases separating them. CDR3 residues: CASSIVGLISNQPQHF. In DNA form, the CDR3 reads TGTGCCAGTAGTATAGTTGGACTCATTAGCAATCAGCCCCAGCATTTT.

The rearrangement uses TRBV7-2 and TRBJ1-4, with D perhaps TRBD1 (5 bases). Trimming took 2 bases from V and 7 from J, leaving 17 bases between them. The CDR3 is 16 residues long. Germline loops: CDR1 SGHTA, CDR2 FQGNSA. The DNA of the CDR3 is TGTGCCAGCAGCTTACAGGGAGGCCACCCGGGTGAAAAACTGTTTTTT. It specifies CASSLQGGHPGEKLFF.

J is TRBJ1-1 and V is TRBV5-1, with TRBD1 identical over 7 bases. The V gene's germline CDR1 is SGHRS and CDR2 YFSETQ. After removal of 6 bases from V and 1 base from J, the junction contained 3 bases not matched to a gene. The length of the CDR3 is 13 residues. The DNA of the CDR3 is TGCGCCAGCACCCGGACAGGGAACACTGAAGCTTTCTTT. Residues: CASTRTGNTEAFF.

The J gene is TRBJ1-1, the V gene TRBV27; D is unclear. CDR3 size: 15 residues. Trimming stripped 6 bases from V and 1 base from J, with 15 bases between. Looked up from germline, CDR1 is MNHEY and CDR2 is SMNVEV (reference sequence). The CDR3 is CASSPIGRGNTEAFF. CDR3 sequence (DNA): TGTGCCAGCAGCCCAATCGGGCGGGGGAACACTGAAGCTTTCTTT.

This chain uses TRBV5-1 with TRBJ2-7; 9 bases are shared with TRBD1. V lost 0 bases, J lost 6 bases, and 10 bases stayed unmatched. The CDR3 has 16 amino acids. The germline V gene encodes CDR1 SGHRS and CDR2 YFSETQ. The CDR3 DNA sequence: TGCGCCAGCAGCTTGGGGACAGGGGTCTTTGTCCCCGAGCAGTACTTC. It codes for CASSLGTGVFVPEQYF.

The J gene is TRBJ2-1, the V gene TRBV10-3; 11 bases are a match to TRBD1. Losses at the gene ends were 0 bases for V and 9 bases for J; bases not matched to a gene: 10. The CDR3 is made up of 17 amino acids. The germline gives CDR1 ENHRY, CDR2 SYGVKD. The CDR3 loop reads CAISESVSGQGAGEQFF. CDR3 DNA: TGTGCCATCAGTGAGTCGGTCTCAGGACAGGGGGCTGGTGAGCAGTTCTTC.

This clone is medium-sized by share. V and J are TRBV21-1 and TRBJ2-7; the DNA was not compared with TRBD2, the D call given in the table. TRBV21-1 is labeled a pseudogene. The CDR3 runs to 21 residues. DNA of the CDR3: TGTGCCAGCAGCAAAAAGGTCCATCAGGGAGGTTTAGGTCCGGCCGCCTACGAGCAGTACTTC. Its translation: CASSKKVHQGGLGPAAYEQYF.

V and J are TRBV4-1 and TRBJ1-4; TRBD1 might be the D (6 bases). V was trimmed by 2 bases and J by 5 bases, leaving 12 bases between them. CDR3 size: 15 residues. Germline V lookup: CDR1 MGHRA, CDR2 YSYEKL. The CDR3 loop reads CASSQTGQQNEKLFF. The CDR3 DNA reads TGCGCCAGCAGCCAAACCGGACAGCAGAATGAAAAACTGTTTTTT.